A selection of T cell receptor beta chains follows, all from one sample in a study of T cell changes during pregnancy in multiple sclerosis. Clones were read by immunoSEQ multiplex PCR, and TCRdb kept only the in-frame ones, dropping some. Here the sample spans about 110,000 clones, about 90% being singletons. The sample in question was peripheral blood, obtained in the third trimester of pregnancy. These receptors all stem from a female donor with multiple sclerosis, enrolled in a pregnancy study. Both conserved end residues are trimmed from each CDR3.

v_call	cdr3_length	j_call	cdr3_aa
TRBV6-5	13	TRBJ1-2	ASSYFGGRNYGYT
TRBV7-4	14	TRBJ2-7	ASSHSRDRGSYEQY
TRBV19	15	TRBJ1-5	ASSRQGVFYSNQPQH
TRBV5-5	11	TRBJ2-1	ASSLDRFNEQF
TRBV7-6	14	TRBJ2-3	ASSNAGTGGTDTQY
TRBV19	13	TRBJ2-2	ASSGPGGNTGELF
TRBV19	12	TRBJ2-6	ASSLASGANVLT
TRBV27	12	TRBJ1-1	ASSWGGHLFEAF
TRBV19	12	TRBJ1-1	ASSTLSTVAEAF
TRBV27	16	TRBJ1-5	ASRWDSTRFKGNQPQH
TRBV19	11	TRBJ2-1	ASSISPRNEQF
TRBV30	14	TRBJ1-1	AWKKPGLGTGTEAF
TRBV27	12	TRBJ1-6	ASKAGQGGSPLH
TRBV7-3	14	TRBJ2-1	ASSPQSGRGLDEQF
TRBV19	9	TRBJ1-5	ASSGPQPQH
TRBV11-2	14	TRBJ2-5	ASRPFLAGPSETQY
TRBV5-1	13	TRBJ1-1	ASSLTGGAYTEAF
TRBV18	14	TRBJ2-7	ASSPLAGEASYEQY
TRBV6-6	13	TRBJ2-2	ASSLDGTNTGELF
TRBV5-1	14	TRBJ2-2	ASSLVPSGDSGELF
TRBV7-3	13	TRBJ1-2	ASSLGGTQNYGYT
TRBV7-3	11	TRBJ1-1	ASSLSTGTEAF
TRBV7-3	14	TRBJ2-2	ASSSKSGQNTGELF
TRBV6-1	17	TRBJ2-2	ASSELRRIGTGAVGELF
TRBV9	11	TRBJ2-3	ASSVGGVDTQY
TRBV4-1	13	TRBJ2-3	ASSHPDSITDTQY
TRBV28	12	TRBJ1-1	ASSLRLYGTEAF
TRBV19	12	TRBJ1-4	ASTTGTGDEKLF
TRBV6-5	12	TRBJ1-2	ASSPPGTVRVDT
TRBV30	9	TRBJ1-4	AWSRNEKLF
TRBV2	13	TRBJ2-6	ASGRQGPGANVLT
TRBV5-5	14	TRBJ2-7	ASSLKITGYGHEQY
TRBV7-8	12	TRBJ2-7	ASSLEGRVDEQY
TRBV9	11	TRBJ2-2	ASSVVQTGELF
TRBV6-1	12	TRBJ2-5	ASSDLTGAGTQY
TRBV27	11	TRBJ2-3	ATSPFGADTQY
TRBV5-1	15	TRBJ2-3	ASSLAQQVRYTDTQY
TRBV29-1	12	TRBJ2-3	SVAATGDTDTQY
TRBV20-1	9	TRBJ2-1	SAQLAHEQF
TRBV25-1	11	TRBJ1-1	ASSENKNTEAF
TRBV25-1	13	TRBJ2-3	ASSEIGGPIDTQY
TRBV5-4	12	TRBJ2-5	ASSYWTKVETQY
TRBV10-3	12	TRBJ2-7	AISRRTEHYEQY
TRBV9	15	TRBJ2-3	ASSLSLAGAGPDTQY
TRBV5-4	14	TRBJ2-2	ASSLLGGVGTGELF
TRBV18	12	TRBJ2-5	ASSPAYLQETQY
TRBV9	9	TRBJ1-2	ASASGYGYT
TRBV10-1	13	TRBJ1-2	ASSETIGKPYGYT
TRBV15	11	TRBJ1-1	ATSRDMNTEAF
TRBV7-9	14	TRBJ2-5	ASSLTSGAYQETQY